The 19 T cell receptor beta chains below all came from one sample that was sequenced in a study of T cell repertoires in cytomegalovirus infection. Their recognized antigens are unknown. TCRdb redid the calling of the reads with MiXCR, one entry per CDR3 protein. The sample includes 750,000 to 950,000 distinct CDR3 sequences, approximately 32% seen only once; the top ten take over 10%. Specimen: cultured CD8+ T cells from PBMCs, collected from culture after CMV antigen stimulation. Source of these receptors: a human donor in good health (CMV status not recorded). Some clones in this sample may be carry-over from other donors' samples.

This clonotype came up many times. The J gene is TRBJ2-1, the V gene TRBV7-3; 9 positions match TRBD1. The germline V gene has CDR1 SGHTA and CDR2 FQGTGA. The ends lost 5 bases at V and 7 bases at J; junction bases unmatched: 6. There are 14 residues in the CDR3. CDR3 residues: CASSLLGTGNEQFF. CDR3 sequence (DNA): TGTGCCAGCAGCCTCCTTGGGACAGGGAATGAGCAGTTCTTC.

Turning to this clonotype: This CDR3 is missing its conserved last phenylalanine or tryptophan, likely due to a read error. The chain combines TRBV2 with TRBJ2-3; 9 nucleotides agree with TRBD1. The CDR3 has 17 residues. V dropped 6 bases and J dropped 6; count of bases not matched to a gene: 16. CDR1 SNHLY and CDR2 FYNNEI come from the germline V gene. CDR3 sequence reads: CASSLNRDRDVWDTQYL. The CDR3 region has the DNA TGTGCCAGCAGCCTCAACCGGGACAGGGACGTTTGGGATACGCAGTATTTA.

This clonotype was counted a few times. J is TRBJ2-2 and V is TRBV7-9, with a tentative D call TRBD2 (6 bases). The CDR3 loop spans 16 amino acids. V lost 4 bases to trimming and J lost 6 bases, with 18 bases between them. CDR1 is SEHNR, CDR2 FQNEAQ, per germline (reference sequence). The DNA of the CDR3 is TGTGCCAGCAGCTGGAGGGCCAGGCGAGAATCCGGGGAGCTGTTTTTT. It is translated as CASSWRARRESGELFF.

In its sample, this clonotype was seen a few times. J is TRBJ2-5 and V is TRBV27; 9 nucleotides match TRBD1. The CDR3 contains 15 residues. V lost 5 bases to trimming and J lost 2 bases; unmatched junction nucleotides: 6. Germline lookup yields CDR1 MNHEY and CDR2 SMNVEV (reference sequence). DNA for the CDR3: TGTGCCAGCAGTAAACGGGACAGGGAACAAGAGACCCAGTACTTC. Its protein product is CASSKRDREQETQYF.

This clonotype was detected a few times. This chain connects TRBV12-3 or TRBV12-4 to TRBJ2-3; 9 nucleotides line up with TRBD2. The CDR3 is 16 amino acids. Trimming cost V 5 bases and J 4 bases; bases outside gene matches: 10. DNA of the CDR3: TGTGCCAGCAGTCCCCCGGGGCGGGGGGGCCCAGATACGCAGTATTTT. It codes for CASSPPGRGGPDTQYF.

The chain couples TRBV12-3 or TRBV12-4 to TRBJ1-5, with unresolved D. V shed 4 bases and J shed 0 bases, with 10 bases lying between them. The CDR3 has 15 amino acids. The CDR3 bases are TGTGCCAGCAGTTGGACGGGAGTTAGCAATCAGCCCCAGCATTTT. Its protein product is CASSWTGVSNQPQHF.

This clonotype has just a few counts. This sequence joins TRBV28 and TRBJ1-2; perhaps TRBD1 as D (5 bases). This CDR3 region has 15 residues. In germline, CDR1 is MDHEN, CDR2 SYDVKM. The ends were cut back, 2 bases at V and 4 bases at J, with 14 bases in the middle. Here the CDR3 reads CASSLKQVLSYGYTF. The DNA of the CDR3 is TGTGCCAGCAGTTTAAAACAGGTCCTTAGCTATGGCTACACCTTC.

The chain links TRBV7-9 to TRBJ1-5; 10 bases match TRBD1. With V trimmed by 3 bases and J by 4 bases, 3 bases remained unmatched. This CDR3 contains 15 residues. In germline, CDR1 is SEHNR, CDR2 FQNEAQ (reference sequence). The CDR3 sequence: CASSLPGQGNQPQHF. CDR3 DNA: TGTGCCAGCAGCTTGCCGGGACAGGGGAATCAGCCCCAGCATTTT. Full variable domain (remainder filled in from reference TRBV7-9 and TRBJ1-5): DTGVSQNPRHKITKRGQNVTFRCDPISEHNRLYWYRQTLGQGPEFLTYFQNEAQLEKSRLLSDRFSAERPKGSFSTLEIQRTEQGDSAMYLCASSLPGQGNQPQHFGDGTRLSIL.

The gene calls are TRBV19 and TRBJ1-1; D is unclear. This CDR3 is built from 12 residues. CDR1 and CDR2 (germline): LNHDA, SQIVND (reference sequence). Trimming took 3 bases from V and 4 from J, leaving 6 bases between them. The CDR3 region is CASSMAPTEAFF. CDR3 coding DNA: TGTGCCAGTAGTATGGCCCCCACTGAAGCTTTCTTT.

V and J are TRBV5-6 and TRBJ2-7, with a possible D match to TRBD1 (5 bases). This CDR3 is 14 amino acids long. V was clipped by 0 bases and J by 2 bases, with 9 bases between them. Germline lookup yields CDR1 SGHDT and CDR2 YYEEEE. DNA of the CDR3: TGTGCCAGCAGCTTGGACAGGTCCACCTACGAGCAGTACGTC. The encoded protein is CASSLDRSTYEQYV.

This clonotype was observed a handful of times. The genes are TRBV6-5 and TRBJ2-5; 7 bases are shared with TRBD1. V trimming: 2 bases; J trimming: 3 bases; junction bases outside the gene matches: 6. The germline V gene has CDR1 MNHEY and CDR2 SVGAGI. CDR3 length: 15 residues. For the CDR3, the DNA is TGTGCCAGCAGTTACGAAATGGACAGGAAAGAGACCCAGTACTTC. It encodes CASSYEMDRKETQYF.

This clonotype was counted a few times. The J gene is TRBJ1-1, the V gene TRBV19; a possible D gene is TRBD1 (5 bases). V was shortened by 5 bases and J by 1 base, with 17 bases between the two germline ends. CDR3 length: 16 residues. Per the germline V gene, CDR1 is LNHDA and CDR2 is SQIVND (reference sequence). CDR3 sequence reads: CASSPLGEKPNTEAFF. The CDR3, as DNA: TGTGCCAGTAGTCCCCTGGGGGAGAAGCCGAACACTGAAGCTTTCTTT. The variable domain in full, completed from reference TRBV19 and TRBJ1-1, reads DGGITQSPKYLFRKEGQNVTLSCEQNLNHDAMYWYRQDPGQGLRLIYYSQIVNDFQKGDIAEGYSVSREKKESFPLTVTSAQKNPTAFYLCASSPLGEKPNTEAFFGQGTRLTVV.

This clonotype was detected only a few times. V and J are TRBV19 and TRBJ1-1; unclear D gene. The V end was cut by 2 bases, the J end by 0 bases, with 4 bases between. Germline CDR1 is LNHDA and CDR2 is SQIVND (reference sequence). The CDR3 extends over 13 amino acids. The CDR3 DNA sequence: TGTGCCAGTAGTATAAACATGAACACTGAAGCTTTCTTT. Residues: CASSINMNTEAFF.

This clonotype was seen just once. The chain links TRBV12-3 or TRBV12-4 to TRBJ1-5; weak D call: TRBD1 (5 bases). The V gene lost 4 bases and the J gene lost 12 bases, with 16 bases spanning the gap. This CDR3 has 13 residues. The chain's CDR3 is CASSSSSGGYQHF. The DNA of the CDR3 is TGTGCCAGCAGTTCGTCGTCCGGGGGGTACCAGCATTTT.

The sample holds a few counts of this clonotype. The chain joins TRBV11-2 to TRBJ2-1, with 7 nucleotides matching TRBD1. The CDR3 has 12 amino acids. Germline V gene lookup returns CDR1 SGHAT and CDR2 FQNNGV. V gave up 1 base and J gave up 11 bases; unmatched junction bases: 2. CDR3 nucleotide sequence: TGTGCCAGCAGCTTAGGAAGGGGGCAGCAGTTCTTC. Translated: CASSLGRGQQFF.

This clonotype was seen more than once but under ten times. The chain employs TRBV19 and TRBJ1-5, with D perhaps matching TRBD1 (5 bases). The germline V gene has CDR1 LNHDA and CDR2 SQIVND (reference sequence). V shed 4 bases and J shed 0 bases, with 19 bases lying between them. This CDR3 spans 18 amino acids. The CDR3 sequence: CASSTREDEGYSNQPQHF. The CDR3 DNA sequence: TGTGCCAGTAGTACCAGGGAGGACGAAGGATATAGCAATCAGCCCCAGCATTTT.

This clonotype turned up a few times. This chain connects TRBV7-9 to TRBJ1-1; D is ambiguous. This CDR3 region has 14 residues. The V end lost 1 base, the J end lost 5 bases, and 11 bases lay between the germline ends. Germline CDR1 and CDR2: SEHNR and FQNEAQ (reference sequence). The chain's CDR3 is CASSLVGLGTEAFF. Written as DNA, the CDR3 is TGTGCCAGCAGCTTAGTGGGGTTGGGGACTGAAGCTTTCTTT.

The V and J genes are TRBV4-3 and TRBJ1-6; D may be TRBD1 (6 bases). Trimming pared 4 bases from V and 11 bases from J, leaving 12 bases between. Germline CDR1 and CDR2: LGHNA and YSLEER. There are 13 residues in the CDR3. The CDR3 reads CASSRTTGTPLHF. As DNA, the CDR3 is TGCGCCAGCAGCCGGACGACAGGTACACCCCTCCACTTT.

This clonotype was seen more than once but under ten times. The rearrangement uses TRBV7-9 and TRBJ2-3; D is unclear. The CDR3 length is 17 residues. From germline, CDR1 is SEHNR and CDR2 FQNEAQ (reference sequence). Between the trimmed V and J ends, which lost 1 base and 1 base, there was a span of 15 bases. In DNA form, the CDR3 reads TGTGCCAGCAGCTTAGTAACGTGGGTGGTCGGCACAGATACGCAGTATTTT. Amino acids: CASSLVTWVVGTDTQYF.